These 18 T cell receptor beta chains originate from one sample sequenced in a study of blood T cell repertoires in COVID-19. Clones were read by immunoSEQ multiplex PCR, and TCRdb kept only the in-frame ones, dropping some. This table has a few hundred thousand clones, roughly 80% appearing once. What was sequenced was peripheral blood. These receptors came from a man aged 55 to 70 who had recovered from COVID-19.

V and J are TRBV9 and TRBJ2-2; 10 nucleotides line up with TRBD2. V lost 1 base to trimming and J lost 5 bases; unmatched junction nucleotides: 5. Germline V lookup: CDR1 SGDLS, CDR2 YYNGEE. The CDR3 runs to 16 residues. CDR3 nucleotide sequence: TGTGCCAGCAGCGTATCCCTAGCGGGAGCAACCGGGGAGCTGTTTTTT. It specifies CASSVSLAGATGELFF.

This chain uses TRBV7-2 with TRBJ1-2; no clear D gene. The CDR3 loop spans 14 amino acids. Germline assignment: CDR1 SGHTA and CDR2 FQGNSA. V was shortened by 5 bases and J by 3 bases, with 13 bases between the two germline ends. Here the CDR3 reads CASSPPSRDYGYTF. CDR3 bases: TGTGCCAGCAGCCCCCCCTCCCGGGACTATGGCTACACCTTC.

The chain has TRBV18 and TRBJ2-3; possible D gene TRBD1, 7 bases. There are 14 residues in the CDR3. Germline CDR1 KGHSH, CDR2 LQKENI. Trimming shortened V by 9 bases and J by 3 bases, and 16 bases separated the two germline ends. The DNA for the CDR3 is TGTGCCAGTTCGGAGGGGGCAAAAACAGATACGCAGTATTTT. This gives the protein CASSEGAKTDTQYF. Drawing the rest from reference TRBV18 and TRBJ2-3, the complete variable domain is NAGVMQNPRHLVRRRGQEARLRCSPMKGHSHVYWYRQLPEEGLKFMVYLQKENIIDESGMPKERFSAEFPKEGPSILRIQQVVRGDSAAYFCASSEGAKTDTQYFGPGTRLTVL.

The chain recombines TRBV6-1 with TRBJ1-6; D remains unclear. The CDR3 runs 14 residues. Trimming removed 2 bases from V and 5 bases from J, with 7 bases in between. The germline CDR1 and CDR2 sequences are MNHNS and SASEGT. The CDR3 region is CASSEFGHNSPLHF. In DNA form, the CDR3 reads TGTGCCAGCAGTGAATTTGGCCATAATTCACCCCTCCACTTT.

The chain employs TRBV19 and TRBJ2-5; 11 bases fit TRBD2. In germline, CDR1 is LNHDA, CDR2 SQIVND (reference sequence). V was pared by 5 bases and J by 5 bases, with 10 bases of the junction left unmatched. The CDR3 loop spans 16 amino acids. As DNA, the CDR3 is TGTGCCAGTAGTCCAACCCGTAGCGGGAGGGGGGAGACCCAGTACTTC. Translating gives CASSPTRSGRGETQYF.

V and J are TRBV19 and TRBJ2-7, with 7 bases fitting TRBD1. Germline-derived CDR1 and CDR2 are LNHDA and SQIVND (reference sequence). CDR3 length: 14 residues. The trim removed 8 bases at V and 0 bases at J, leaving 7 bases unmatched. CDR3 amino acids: CASLDGDSSYEQYF. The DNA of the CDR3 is TGTGCCAGTCTGGATGGGGACAGCTCCTACGAGCAGTACTTC.

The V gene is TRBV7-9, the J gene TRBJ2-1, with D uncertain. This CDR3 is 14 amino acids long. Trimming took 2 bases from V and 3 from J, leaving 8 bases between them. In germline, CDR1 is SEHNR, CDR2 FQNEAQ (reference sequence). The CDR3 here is CASSLLQDYNEQFF. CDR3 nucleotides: TGTGCCAGCAGCTTATTGCAGGACTACAATGAGCAGTTCTTC.

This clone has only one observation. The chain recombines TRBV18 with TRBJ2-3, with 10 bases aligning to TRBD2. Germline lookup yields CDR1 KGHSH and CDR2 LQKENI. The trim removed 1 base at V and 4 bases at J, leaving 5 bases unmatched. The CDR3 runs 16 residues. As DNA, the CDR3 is TGTGCCAGCTCACCACGATCTAGCGGGAGCCCAGATACGCAGTATTTT. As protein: CASSPRSSGSPDTQYF.

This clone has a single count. CDR3 sequence: CASSTGQGDEQYF. DNA for the CDR3: TGTGCCAGCAGCACAGGACAGGGAGACGAGCAGTACTTC. The chain employs TRBV6-5 and TRBJ2-7; 8 positions match TRBD1. Unmatched junction bases numbered 6, after V lost 6 bases and J lost 5 bases. The CDR3 loop spans 13 amino acids. The V gene's germline CDR1 is MNHEY and CDR2 SVGAGI.

CDR3 amino acids: CATKRGGALETQYF. DNA for the CDR3: TGTGCCACCAAGCGGGGTGGGGCCTTAGAGACCCAGTACTTC. The chain recombines TRBV19 with TRBJ2-5, with 7 bases identical to TRBD2. There are 14 residues in the CDR3. V gave up 10 bases and J gave up 4 bases; unmatched junction bases: 12. Germline V gives CDR1 LNHDA, CDR2 SQIVND (reference sequence).

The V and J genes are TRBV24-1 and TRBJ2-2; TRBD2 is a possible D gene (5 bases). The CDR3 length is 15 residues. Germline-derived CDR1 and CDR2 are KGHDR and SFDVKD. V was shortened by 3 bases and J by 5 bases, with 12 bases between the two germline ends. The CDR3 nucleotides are TGTGCCACCAGTGATGTTCGTTCGGGAACCGGGGAGCTGTTTTTT. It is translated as CATSDVRSGTGELFF.

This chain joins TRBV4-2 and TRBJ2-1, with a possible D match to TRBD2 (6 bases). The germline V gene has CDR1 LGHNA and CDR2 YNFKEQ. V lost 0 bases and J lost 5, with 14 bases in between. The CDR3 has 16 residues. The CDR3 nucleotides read TGTGCCAGCAGCCAAGATCGACGGGGGACCAACAATGAGCAGTTCTTC. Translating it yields CASSQDRRGTNNEQFF.

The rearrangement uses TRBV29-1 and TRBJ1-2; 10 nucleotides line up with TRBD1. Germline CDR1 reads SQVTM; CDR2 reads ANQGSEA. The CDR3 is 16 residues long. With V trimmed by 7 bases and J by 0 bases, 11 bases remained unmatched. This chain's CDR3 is CSALRDRGFANYGYTF. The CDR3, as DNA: TGCAGCGCGCTCCGGGACAGGGGTTTTGCTAACTATGGCTACACCTTC.

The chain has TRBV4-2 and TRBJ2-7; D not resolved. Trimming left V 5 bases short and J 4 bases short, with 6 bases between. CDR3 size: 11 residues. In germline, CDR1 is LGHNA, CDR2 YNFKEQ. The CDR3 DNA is TGTGCCAGCAGCTCGGAGTACGAGCAGTACTTC. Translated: CASSSEYEQYF.

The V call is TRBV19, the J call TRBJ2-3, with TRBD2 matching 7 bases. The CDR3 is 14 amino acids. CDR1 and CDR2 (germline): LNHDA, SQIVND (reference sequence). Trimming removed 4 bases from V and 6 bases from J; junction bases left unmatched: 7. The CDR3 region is CASSTLLRGDTQYF. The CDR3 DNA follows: TGTGCCAGTAGTACCCTTTTGCGGGGGGATACGCAGTATTTT.

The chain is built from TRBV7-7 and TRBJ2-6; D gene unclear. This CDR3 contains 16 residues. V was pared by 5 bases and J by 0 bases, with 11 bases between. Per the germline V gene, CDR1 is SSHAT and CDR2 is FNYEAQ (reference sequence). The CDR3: CASSPTFGSGANVLTF. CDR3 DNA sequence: TGTGCCAGCAGCCCCACCTTCGGCTCTGGGGCCAACGTCCTGACTTTC.

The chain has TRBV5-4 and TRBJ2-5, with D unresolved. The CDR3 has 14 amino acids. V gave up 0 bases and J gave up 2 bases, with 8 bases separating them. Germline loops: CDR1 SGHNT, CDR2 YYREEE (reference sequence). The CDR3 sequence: CASSLAIRQETQYF. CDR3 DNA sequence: TGTGCCAGCAGCTTGGCCATCAGACAAGAGACCCAGTACTTC.

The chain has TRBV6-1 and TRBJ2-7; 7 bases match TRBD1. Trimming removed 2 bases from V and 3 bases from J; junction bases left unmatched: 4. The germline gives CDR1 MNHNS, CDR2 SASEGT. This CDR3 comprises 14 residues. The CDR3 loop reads CASSERGQLYEQYF. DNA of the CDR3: TGTGCCAGCAGTGAAAGGGGGCAACTCTACGAGCAGTACTTC.